The 11 T cell receptor beta chains given below trace back to one sample, sequenced in a study of graft-versus-host responses after intestinal transplantation. Assay used: immunoSEQ multiplex PCR; TCRdb lists only in-frame clones, some missing. The data hold over 85,000 clones, with 94% observed a single time. What these receptors recognize is not known. The sequences come from unstimulated CD4+ T cells sorted from spleen or lymph node cells, collected before transplant. The receptors originated from a human donor who was the organ donor for an intestinal transplant.

The chain combines TRBV28 with TRBJ1-5, with D hard to call. V dropped 4 bases and J dropped 3 bases, with 7 bases sitting between them. This CDR3 contains 13 residues. CDR1 is MDHEN and CDR2 is SYDVKM in the germline V gene. The DNA of the CDR3 is TGTGCCAGCAGTTGGATTGTCAATCAGCCCCAGCATTTT. It specifies CASSWIVNQPQHF. The whole variable domain, remainder taken from reference TRBV28 and TRBJ1-5, is DVKVTQSSRYLVKRTGEKVFLECVQDMDHENMFWYRQDPGLGLRLIYFSYDVKMKEKGDIPEGYSVSREKKERFSLILESASTNQTSMYLCASSWIVNQPQHFGDGTRLSIL.

The genes are TRBV28 and TRBJ1-5; 7 bases match TRBD1. This CDR3 contains 19 residues. Unmatched junction bases numbered 17, after V lost 6 bases and J lost 0 bases. Germline V CDR1 and CDR2: MDHEN, SYDVKM. The CDR3 coding sequence is TGTGCCAGCAGACCTCGACAGGGTCGAATCTTTTATAGCAATCAGCCCCAGCATTTT. It codes for CASRPRQGRIFYSNQPQHF. The full variable domain, rest sourced from reference TRBV28 and TRBJ1-5, is DVKVTQSSRYLVKRTGEKVFLECVQDMDHENMFWYRQDPGLGLRLIYFSYDVKMKEKGDIPEGYSVSREKKERFSLILESASTNQTSMYLCASRPRQGRIFYSNQPQHFGDGTRLSIL.

J is TRBJ2-5 and V is TRBV2; 7 bases match TRBD2. Matching the DNA end better, TRBJ2-7 makes the J call doubtful. The CDR3 spans 15 residues. Germline CDR1 is SNHLY and CDR2 is FYNNEI. CDR3 sequence (DNA): TGTGCCAGCAGTGACCTAGCGGCGAGCTCCTACGAGCAGTACTTC. Protein sequence: CASSDLAASSYEQYF.

V and J are TRBV28 and TRBJ1-5; D may be TRBD1 (6 bases). Germline CDR1 MDHEN, CDR2 SYDVKM. This CDR3 comprises 13 residues. V shed 6 bases and J shed 2 bases, with 8 bases lying between them. The CDR3 DNA follows: TGTGCCAGCAGGAGACAGGGCAATCAGCCCCAGCATTTT. Its protein product is CASRRQGNQPQHF.

The CDR3 is CASSPSGIDGYTF. The CDR3 DNA sequence: TGTGCCAGCTCACCCTCAGGTATTGATGGCTACACCTTC. The chain couples TRBV18 to TRBJ1-2, with D hard to call. The length of the CDR3 is 13 residues. Trimming removed 3 bases at V and 6 bases at J, with 11 bases between. Germline CDR1 is KGHSH and CDR2 is LQKENI. Drawing the rest from reference TRBV18 and TRBJ1-2, the complete variable domain is NAGVMQNPRHLVRRRGQEARLRCSPMKGHSHVYWYRQLPEEGLKFMVYLQKENIIDESGMPKERFSAEFPKEGPSILRIQQVVRGDSAAYFCASSPSGIDGYTFGSGTRLTVV.

The CDR3 loop reads CASSPQSNSNPTDTQYF. In nucleotides, the CDR3 is TGTGCCAGCAGCCCGCAATCGAACAGCAATCCCACAGATACGCAGTATTTT. The chain combines TRBV7-3 with TRBJ2-3; no clear D gene. The CDR3 is made up of 17 amino acids. Trimming cost V 5 bases and J 2 bases, with 20 bases left between them. In germline, CDR1 is SGHTA, CDR2 FQGTGA.

The V gene is TRBV2, the J gene TRBJ1-1; D possibly corresponds to TRBD1 (6 bases). V gave up 4 bases and J gave up 4 bases, with 13 bases separating them. The V gene's germline CDR1 is SNHLY and CDR2 FYNNEI. The CDR3 has 14 residues. The CDR3 DNA sequence: TGTGCCAGCAGTGTACAGGGAGGGGGCACTGAAGCTTTCTTT. Its translation is CASSVQGGGTEAFF.

The V call is TRBV18, the J call TRBJ2-2; D uncertain. The CDR3 sequence is 13 residues long. V was shortened by 3 bases and J by 3 bases, with 5 bases between the two germline ends. CDR1 KGHSH and CDR2 LQKENI come from the germline V gene. The CDR3 reads CASSPAYTGELFF. Here the CDR3 DNA reads TGTGCCAGCTCACCCGCGTACACCGGGGAGCTGTTTTTT.

The chain couples TRBV19 to TRBJ2-3, with TRBD1 matching 11 bases. The junction had 11 bases not matched to a gene; V was cut back by 10 bases and J by 5 bases. Germline V lookup: CDR1 LNHDA, CDR2 SQIVND (reference sequence). The CDR3 loop spans 15 amino acids. Here the CDR3 reads CATTPGTGGGDTQYF. Written as DNA, the CDR3 is TGTGCCACCACCCCCGGGACAGGGGGTGGAGATACGCAGTATTTT.

This chain connects TRBV7-9 to TRBJ1-2, with a possible D match to TRBD1 (5 bases). Germline loops: CDR1 SEHNR, CDR2 FQNEAQ (reference sequence). With 3 bases removed from V and 1 base from J, the gap between germline ends came to 12 bases. CDR3 length: 15 residues. The CDR3 reads CASSFQLQGNYGYTF. DNA of the CDR3: TGTGCCAGCAGCTTCCAATTGCAGGGTAACTATGGCTACACCTTC.

The gene calls are TRBV19 and TRBJ1-5; D unclear. Trimming stripped 1 base from V and 0 bases from J, with 16 bases between. Germline CDR1 and CDR2: LNHDA and SQIVND (reference sequence). This CDR3 has 18 amino acids. This chain's CDR3 is CASSIGGRRRNSNQPQHF. The CDR3 region has the DNA TGTGCCAGTAGTATAGGTGGGAGAAGACGGAATAGCAATCAGCCCCAGCATTTT.